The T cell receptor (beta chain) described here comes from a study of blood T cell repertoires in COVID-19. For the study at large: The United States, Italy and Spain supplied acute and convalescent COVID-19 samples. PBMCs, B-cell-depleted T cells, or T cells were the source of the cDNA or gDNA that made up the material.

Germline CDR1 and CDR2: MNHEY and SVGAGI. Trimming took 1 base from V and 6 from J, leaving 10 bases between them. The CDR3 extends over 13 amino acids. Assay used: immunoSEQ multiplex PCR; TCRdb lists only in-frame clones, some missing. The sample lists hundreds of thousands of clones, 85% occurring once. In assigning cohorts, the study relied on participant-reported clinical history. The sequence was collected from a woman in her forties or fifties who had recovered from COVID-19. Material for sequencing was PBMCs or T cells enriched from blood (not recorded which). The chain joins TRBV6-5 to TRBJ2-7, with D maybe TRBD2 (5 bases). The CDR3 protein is CASSYLARGEQYF. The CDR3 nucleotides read TGTGCCAGCAGTTACTTGGCTCGGGGCGAGCAGTACTTC.